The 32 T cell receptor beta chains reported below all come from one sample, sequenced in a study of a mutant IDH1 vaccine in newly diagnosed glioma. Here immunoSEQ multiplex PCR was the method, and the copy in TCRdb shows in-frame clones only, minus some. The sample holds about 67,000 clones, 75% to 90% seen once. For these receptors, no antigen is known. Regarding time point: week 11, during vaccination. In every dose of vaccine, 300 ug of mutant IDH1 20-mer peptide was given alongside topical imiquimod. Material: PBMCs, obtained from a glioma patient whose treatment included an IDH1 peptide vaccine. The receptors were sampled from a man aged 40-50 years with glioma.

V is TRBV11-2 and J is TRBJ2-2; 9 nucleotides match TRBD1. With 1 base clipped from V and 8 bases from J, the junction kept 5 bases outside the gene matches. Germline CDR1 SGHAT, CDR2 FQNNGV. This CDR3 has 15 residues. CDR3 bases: TGTGCCAGCAGCTTAGTGACAGGGGGTCTAGGGGAGCTGTTTTTT. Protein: CASSLVTGGLGELFF. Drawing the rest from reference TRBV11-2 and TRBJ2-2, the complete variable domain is EAGVAQSPRYKIIEKRQSVAFWCNPISGHATLYWYQQILGQGPKLLIQFQNNGVVDDSQLPKDRFSAERLKGVDSTLKIQPAKLEDSAVYLCASSLVTGGLGELFFGEGSRLTVL.

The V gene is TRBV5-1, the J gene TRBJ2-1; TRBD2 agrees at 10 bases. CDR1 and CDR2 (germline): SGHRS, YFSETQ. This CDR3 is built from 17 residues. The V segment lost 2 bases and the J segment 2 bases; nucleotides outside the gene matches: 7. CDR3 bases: TGCGCCAGCAGCTTAGGAGCGGGAGGGAGCCCCTACAATGAGCAGTTCTTC. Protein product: CASSLGAGGSPYNEQFF.

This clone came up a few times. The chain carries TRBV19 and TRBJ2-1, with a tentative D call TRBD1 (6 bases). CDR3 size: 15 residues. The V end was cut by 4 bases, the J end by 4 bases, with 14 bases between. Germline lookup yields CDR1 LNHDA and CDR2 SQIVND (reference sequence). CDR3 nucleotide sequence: TGTGCCAGTAGTAGTGGACAGACTTTATACAATGAGCAGTTCTTC. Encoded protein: CASSSGQTLYNEQFF.

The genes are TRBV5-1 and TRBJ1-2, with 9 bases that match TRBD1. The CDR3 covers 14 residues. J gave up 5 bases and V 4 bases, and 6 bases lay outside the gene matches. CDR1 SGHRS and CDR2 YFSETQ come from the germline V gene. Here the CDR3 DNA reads TGCGCCAGCAGCCTGACAGGGGGATCGTATGGCTACACCTTC. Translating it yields CASSLTGGSYGYTF.

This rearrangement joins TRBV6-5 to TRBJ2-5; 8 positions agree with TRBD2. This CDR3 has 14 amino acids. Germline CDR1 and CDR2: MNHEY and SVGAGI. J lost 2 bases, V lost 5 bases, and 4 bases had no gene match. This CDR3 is CASSGGGWQETQYF. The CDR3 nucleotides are TGTGCCAGCAGTGGCGGGGGGTGGCAAGAGACCCAGTACTTC.

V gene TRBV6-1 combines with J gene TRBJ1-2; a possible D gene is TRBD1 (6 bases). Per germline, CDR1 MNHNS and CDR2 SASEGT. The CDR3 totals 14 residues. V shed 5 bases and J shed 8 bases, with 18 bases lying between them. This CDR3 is CASSRDTGRRGYTF. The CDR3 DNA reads TGTGCCAGCAGTCGAGACACAGGGAGGAGGGGCTACACCTTC.

The CDR3 protein is CASSQDGTRSYEQYF. The CDR3, as DNA: TGCGCCAGCAGCCAAGACGGGACTCGCTCCTACGAGCAGTACTTC. The chain recombines TRBV4-1 with TRBJ2-5; tentatively, D is TRBD2 (6 bases). With the DNA end fitting TRBJ2-7 better, the J assignment may be wrong. Germline V gene lookup returns CDR1 MGHRA and CDR2 YSYEKL. This CDR3 region has 15 residues.

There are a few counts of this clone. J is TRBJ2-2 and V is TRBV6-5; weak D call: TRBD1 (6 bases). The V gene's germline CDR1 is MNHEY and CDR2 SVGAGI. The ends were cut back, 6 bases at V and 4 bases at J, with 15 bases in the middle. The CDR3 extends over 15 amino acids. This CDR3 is CASSPGQTLTGELFF. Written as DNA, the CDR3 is TGTGCCAGCAGCCCTGGACAGACGCTCACCGGGGAGCTGTTTTTT.

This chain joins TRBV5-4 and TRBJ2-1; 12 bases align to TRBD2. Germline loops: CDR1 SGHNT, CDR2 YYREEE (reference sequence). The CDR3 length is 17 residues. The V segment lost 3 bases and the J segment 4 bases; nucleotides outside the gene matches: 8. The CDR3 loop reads CASSWGLAGAGYNEQFF. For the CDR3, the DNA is TGTGCCAGCAGCTGGGGACTAGCGGGTGCAGGATACAATGAGCAGTTCTTC.

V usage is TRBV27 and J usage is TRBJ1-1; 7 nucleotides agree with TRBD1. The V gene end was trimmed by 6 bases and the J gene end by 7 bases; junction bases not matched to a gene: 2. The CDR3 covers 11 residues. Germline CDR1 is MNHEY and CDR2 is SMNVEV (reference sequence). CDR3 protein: CASSRDSEAFF. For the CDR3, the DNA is TGTGCCAGCAGCCGGGACAGTGAAGCTTTCTTT.

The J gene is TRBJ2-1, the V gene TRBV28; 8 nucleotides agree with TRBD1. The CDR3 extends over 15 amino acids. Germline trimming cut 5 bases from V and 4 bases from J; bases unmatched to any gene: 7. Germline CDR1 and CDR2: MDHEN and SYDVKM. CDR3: CASSPRQGRYNEQFF. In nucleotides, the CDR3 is TGTGCCAGCAGTCCCCGACAGGGGCGGTACAATGAGCAGTTCTTC.

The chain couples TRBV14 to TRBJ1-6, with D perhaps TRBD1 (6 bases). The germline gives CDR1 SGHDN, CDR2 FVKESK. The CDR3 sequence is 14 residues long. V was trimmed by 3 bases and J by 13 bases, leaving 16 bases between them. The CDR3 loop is CASSQTKGVSPLHF. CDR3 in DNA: TGTGCCAGCAGCCAGACAAAGGGGGTGTCCCCCCTCCACTTT.

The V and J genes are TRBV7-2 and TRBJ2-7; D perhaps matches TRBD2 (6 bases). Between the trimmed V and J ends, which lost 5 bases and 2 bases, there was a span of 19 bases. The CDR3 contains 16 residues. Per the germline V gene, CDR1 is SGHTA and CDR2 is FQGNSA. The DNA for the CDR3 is TGTGCCAGCAGCCATAACGGGGTAGCGGTTACCTACGAGCAGTACTTC. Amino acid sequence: CASSHNGVAVTYEQYF.

This chain's CDR3 is CASRYIRDSNEKLFF. The CDR3 nucleotides are TGTGCCAGCAGGTATATCCGGGACAGTAATGAAAAACTGTTTTTT. The chain is built from TRBV4-2 and TRBJ1-4; 7 nucleotides agree with TRBD1. This CDR3 spans 15 amino acids. Trimming removed 6 bases from V and 4 bases from J; junction bases left unmatched: 8. The germline gives CDR1 LGHNA, CDR2 YNFKEQ.

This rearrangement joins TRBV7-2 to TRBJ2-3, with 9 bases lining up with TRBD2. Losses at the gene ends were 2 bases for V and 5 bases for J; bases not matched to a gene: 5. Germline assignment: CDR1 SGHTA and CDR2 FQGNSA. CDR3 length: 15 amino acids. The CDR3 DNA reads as TGTGCCAGCAGCTTAATCGGACTAGCGCTAGATACGCAGTATTTT. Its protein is CASSLIGLALDTQYF.

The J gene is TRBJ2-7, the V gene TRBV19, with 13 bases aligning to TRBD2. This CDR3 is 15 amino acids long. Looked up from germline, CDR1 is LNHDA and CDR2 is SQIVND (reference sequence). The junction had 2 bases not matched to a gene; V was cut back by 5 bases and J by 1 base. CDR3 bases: TGTGCCAGTAGTGGACTAGCGGGAGTGTCCTACGAGCAGTACTTC. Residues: CASSGLAGVSYEQYF.

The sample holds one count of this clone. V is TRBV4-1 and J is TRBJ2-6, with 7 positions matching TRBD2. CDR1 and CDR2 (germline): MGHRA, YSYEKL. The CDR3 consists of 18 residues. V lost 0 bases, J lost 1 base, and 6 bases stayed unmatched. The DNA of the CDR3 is TGCGCCAGCAGCCAAGAGAGAGGACTAGAGTCTGGGGCCAACGTCCTGACTTTC. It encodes CASSQERGLESGANVLTF.

CDR3 sequence (DNA): TGTGCCAGTAGTAATACGGGACAGGGGGCTGCTAGCGGTAGGGGCAATGAGCAGTTCTTC. Its translation is CASSNTGQGAASGRGNEQFF. The genes are TRBV19 and TRBJ2-1; 12 bases are shared with TRBD1. Germline assignment: CDR1 LNHDA and CDR2 SQIVND (reference sequence). The CDR3 loop spans 20 amino acids. The V segment lost 4 bases and the J segment 6 bases; nucleotides outside the gene matches: 19. The full variable domain, its missing parts supplied by reference TRBV19 and TRBJ2-1, is DGGITQSPKYLFRKEGQNVTLSCEQNLNHDAMYWYRQDPGQGLRLIYYSQIVNDFQKGDIAEGYSVSREKKESFPLTVTSAQKNPTAFYLCASSNTGQGAASGRGNEQFFGPGTRLTVL.

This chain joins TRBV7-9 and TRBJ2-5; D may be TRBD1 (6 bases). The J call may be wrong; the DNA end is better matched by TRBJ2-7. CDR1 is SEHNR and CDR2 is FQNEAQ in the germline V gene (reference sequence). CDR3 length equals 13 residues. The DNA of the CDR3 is TGTGCCAGCAGCCCTTCGGACAGCTACGAGCAGTACTTC. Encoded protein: CASSPSDSYEQYF.

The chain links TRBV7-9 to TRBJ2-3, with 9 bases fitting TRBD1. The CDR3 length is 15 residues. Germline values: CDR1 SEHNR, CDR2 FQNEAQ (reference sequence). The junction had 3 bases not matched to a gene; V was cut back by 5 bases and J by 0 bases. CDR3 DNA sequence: TGTGCCAGCAGCCGAGGGACAGGGAGCACAGATACGCAGTATTTT. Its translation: CASSRGTGSTDTQYF.

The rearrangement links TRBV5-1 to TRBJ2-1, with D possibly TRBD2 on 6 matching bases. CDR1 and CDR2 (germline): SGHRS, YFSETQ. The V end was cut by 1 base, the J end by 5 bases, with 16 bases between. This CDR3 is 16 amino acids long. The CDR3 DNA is TGCGCCAGCAGCTTGAAAGAGGGAGGTAGGAACAATGAGCAGTTCTTC. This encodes CASSLKEGGRNNEQFF.

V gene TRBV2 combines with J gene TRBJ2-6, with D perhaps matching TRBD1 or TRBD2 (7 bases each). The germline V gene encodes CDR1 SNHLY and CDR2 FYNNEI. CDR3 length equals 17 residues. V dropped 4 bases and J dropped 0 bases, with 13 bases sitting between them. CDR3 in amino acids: CASSVSGGASGANVLTF. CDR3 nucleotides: TGTGCCAGCAGTGTCTCAGGGGGGGCCTCTGGGGCCAACGTCCTGACTTTC. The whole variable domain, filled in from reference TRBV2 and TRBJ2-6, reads EPEVTQTPSHQVTQMGQEVILRCVPISNHLYFYWYRQILGQKVEFLVSFYNNEISEKSEIFDDQFSVERPDGSNFTLKIRSTKLEDSAMYFCASSVSGGASGANVLTFGAGSRLTVL.

The CDR3 nucleotides are TGTGCCAGCAGCTGGGGGACAGGGGGCACTGAAGCTTTCTTT. Translation gives CASSWGTGGTEAFF. The chain joins TRBV5-4 to TRBJ1-1; 11 bases are a match to TRBD1. V dropped 3 bases and J dropped 4; count of bases not matched to a gene: 2. CDR3 length equals 14 residues. Germline CDR1 is SGHNT and CDR2 is YYREEE (reference sequence). The entire variable domain, with the rest obtained from reference TRBV5-4 and TRBJ1-1, is as follows: ETGVTQSPTHLIKTRGQQVTLRCSSQSGHNTVSWYQQALGQGPQFIFQYYREEENGRGNFPPRFSGLQFPNYSSELNVNALELDDSALYLCASSWGTGGTEAFFGQGTRLTVV.

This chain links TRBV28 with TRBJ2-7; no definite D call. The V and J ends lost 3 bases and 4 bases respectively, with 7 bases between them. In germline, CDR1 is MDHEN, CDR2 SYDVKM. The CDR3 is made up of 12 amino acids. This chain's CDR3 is CASSFGSYEQYV. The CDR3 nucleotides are TGTGCCAGCAGTTTCGGGTCGTACGAGCAGTACGTC.

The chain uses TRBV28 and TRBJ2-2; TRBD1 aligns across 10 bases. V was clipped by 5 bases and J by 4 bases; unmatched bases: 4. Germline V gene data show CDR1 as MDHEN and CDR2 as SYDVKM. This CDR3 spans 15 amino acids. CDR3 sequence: CASSPRQGATGELFF. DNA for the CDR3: TGTGCCAGCAGTCCGAGACAGGGGGCCACCGGGGAGCTGTTTTTT.

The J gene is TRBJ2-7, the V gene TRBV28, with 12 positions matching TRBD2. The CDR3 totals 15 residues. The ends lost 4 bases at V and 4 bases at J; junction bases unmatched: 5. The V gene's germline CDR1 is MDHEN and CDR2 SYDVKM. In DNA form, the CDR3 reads TGTGCCAGCAGTTCGAGAGGGACTAGCGGGTACGAGCAGTACGTC. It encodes CASSSRGTSGYEQYV.

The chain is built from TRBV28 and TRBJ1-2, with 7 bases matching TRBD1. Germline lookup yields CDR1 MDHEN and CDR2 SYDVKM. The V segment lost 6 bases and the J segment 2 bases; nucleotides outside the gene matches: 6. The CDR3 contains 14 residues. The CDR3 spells CASSTGTENYGYTF. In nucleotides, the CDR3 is TGTGCCAGCAGCACCGGGACAGAAAACTATGGCTACACCTTC.

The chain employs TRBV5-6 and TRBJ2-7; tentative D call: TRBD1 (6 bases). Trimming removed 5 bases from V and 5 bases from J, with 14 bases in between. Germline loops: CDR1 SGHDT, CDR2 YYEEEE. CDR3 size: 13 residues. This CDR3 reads CASSFTGFHEQYV. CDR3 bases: TGTGCCAGCAGTTTTACAGGGTTTCACGAGCAGTACGTC.

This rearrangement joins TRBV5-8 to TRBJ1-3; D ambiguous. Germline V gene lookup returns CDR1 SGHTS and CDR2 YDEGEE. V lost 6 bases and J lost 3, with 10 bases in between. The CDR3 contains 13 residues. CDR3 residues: CASKYLGGNTIYF. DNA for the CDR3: TGTGCCAGCAAGTACTTGGGTGGAAACACCATATATTTT.

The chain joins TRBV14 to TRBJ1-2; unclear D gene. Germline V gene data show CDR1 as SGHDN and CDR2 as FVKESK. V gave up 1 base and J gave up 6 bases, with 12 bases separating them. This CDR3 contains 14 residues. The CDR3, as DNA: TGTGCCAGCAGCCAAGTGGGAAGGATGGATGGCTACACCTTC. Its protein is CASSQVGRMDGYTF.

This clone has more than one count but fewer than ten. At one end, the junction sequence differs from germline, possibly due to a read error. CDR3 sequence (DNA): TGTGCCAGCAGCGAAGGCCTGGGTGTAAGGGGTACGGCTAATGAAAAACTGTTTTTT. It translates to CASSEGLGVRGTANEKLFF. The chain recombines TRBV2 with TRBJ1-4, with D perhaps matching TRBD1 (5 bases). The CDR3 runs 19 residues. Germline values: CDR1 SNHLY, CDR2 FYNNEI.

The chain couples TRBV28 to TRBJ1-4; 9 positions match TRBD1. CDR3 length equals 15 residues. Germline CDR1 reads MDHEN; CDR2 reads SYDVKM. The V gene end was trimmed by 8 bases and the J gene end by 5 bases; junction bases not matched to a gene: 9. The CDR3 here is CASRQPGTGNEKLFF. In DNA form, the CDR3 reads TGTGCCAGCCGCCAGCCCGGGACAGGGAATGAAAAACTGTTTTTT.